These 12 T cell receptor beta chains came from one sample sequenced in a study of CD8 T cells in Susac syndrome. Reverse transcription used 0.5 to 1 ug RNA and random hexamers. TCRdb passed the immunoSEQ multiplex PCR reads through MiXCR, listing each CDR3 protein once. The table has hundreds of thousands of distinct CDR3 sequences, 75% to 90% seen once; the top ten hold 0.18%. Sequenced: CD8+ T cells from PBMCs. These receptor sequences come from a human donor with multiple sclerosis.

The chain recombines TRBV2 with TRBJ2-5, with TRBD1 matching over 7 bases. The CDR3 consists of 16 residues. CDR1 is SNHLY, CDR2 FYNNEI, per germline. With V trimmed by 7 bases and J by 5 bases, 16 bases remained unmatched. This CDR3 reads CASIALWDSQSETQYF. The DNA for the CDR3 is TGTGCCAGCATCGCATTATGGGACAGCCAATCCGAGACCCAGTACTTC.

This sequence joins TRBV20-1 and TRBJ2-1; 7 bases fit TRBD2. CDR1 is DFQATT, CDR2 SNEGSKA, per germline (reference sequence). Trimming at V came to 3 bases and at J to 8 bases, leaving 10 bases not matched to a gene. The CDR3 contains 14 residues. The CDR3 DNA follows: TGCAGTGCTAGGAGGCTAGCGGAGGGGCATGAGCAGTTCTTC. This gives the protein CSARRLAEGHEQFF.

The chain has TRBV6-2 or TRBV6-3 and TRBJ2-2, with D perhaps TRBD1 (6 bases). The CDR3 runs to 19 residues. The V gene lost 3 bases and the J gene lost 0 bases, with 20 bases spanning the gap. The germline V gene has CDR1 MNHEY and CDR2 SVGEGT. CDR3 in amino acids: CASSYLILGQGSNTGELFF. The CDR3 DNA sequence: TGTGCCAGCAGTTATCTAATTCTTGGGCAGGGGTCGAACACCGGGGAGCTGTTTTTT.

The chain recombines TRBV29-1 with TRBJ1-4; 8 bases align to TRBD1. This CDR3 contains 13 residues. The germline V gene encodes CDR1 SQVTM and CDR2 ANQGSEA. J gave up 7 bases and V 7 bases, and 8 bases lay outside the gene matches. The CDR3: CSGGQGSGEKLFF. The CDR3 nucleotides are TGCAGCGGAGGACAGGGATCAGGTGAAAAACTGTTTTTT.

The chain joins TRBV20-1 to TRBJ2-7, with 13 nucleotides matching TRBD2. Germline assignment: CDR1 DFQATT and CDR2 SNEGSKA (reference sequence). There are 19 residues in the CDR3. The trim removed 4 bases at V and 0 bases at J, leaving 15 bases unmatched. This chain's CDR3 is CSAMGGLAGVFTGSYEQYF. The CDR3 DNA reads TGCAGTGCTATGGGTGGACTAGCGGGAGTTTTCACCGGCTCCTACGAGCAGTACTTC.

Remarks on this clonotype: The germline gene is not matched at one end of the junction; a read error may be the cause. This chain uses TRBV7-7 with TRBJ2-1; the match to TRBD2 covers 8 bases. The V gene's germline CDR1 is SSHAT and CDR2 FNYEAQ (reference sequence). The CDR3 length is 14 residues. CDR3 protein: CASSPGLGVNEQFF. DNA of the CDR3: TGTGCTAGCAGCCCGGGACTAGGGGTCAATGAGCAGTTCTTC.

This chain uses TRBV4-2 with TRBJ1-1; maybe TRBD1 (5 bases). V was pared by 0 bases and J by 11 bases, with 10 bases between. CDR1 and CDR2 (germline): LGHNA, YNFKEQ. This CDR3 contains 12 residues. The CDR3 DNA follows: TGTGCCAGCAGCCAAGAGGGGACGACTGCTTTCTTT. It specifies CASSQEGTTAFF.

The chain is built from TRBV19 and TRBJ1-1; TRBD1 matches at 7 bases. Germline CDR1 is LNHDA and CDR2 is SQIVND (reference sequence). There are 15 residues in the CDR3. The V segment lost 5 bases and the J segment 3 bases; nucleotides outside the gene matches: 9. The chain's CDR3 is CASSRPEGADTEAFF. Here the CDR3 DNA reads TGTGCCAGTAGTCGGCCGGAGGGGGCGGACACTGAAGCTTTCTTT.

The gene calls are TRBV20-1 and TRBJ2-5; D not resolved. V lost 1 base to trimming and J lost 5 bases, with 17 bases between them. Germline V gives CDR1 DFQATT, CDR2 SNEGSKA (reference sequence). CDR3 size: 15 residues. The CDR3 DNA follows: TGCAGTGCTAGAGCGGGTTATGGGTTAGGGGAGACCCAGTACTTC. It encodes CSARAGYGLGETQYF.

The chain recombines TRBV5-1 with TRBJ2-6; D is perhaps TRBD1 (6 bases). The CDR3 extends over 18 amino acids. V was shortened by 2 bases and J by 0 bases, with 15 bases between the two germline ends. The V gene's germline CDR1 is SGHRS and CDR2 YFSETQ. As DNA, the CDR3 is TGCGCCAGCAGCTTTCTGCAGGGGCTGAGCTCTGGGGCCAACGTCCTGACTTTC. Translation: CASSFLQGLSSGANVLTF.

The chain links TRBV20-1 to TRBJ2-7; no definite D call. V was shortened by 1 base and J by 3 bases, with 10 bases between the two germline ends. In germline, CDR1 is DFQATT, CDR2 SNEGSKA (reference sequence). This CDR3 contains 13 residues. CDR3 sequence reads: CSARVGIHYEQYF. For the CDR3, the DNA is TGCAGTGCTAGAGTGGGCATACACTACGAGCAGTACTTC.

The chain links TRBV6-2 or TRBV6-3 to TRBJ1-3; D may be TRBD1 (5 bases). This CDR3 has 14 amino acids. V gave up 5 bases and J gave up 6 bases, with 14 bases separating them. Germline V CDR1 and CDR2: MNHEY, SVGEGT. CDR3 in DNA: TGTGCCAGCAGTCTGAGGGACGGAGCAAACACCATATATTTT. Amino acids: CASSLRDGANTIYF.